This entry is about one T cell receptor (beta chain). Its target is not known. Read sequence stops 3 residues before the CDR3 end, and the germline J gene provides the missing end. This entry belongs to a study of Tregs in tolerant kidney transplant recipients. On the study more broadly: Recipients received nonmyeloablative bone marrow transplants from related graft donors, with transient mixed chimerism. Study outcomes and limitations: This study did not directly address biological reproducibility.

Profiling relied on immunoSEQ multiplex PCR, and the TCRdb table lists in-frame clones only, not all of them. The data include 45,000 to 55,000 clones; the top ten clones carry 0.85%. Germline loops: CDR1 SEHNR, CDR2 FQNEAQ (reference sequence). Trimming took 3 bases from V and 3 from J; bases not matched to a gene: 5. The CDR3 covers 14 residues. The specimen comprised CD4+ T cells from blood, sampled before the transplant. The chain recombines TRBV7-9 with TRBJ2-7, with TRBD1 identical over 7 bases. This TCR was recovered from a human donor who received a combined kidney and bone marrow transplant. CDR3 DNA, as far as it was read: TGTGCCAGCAGCTTGGGGACAGTGAGCTACGAG. Residues: CASSLGTVSYE. The CDR3 in its entirety is CASSLGTVSYEQYF.